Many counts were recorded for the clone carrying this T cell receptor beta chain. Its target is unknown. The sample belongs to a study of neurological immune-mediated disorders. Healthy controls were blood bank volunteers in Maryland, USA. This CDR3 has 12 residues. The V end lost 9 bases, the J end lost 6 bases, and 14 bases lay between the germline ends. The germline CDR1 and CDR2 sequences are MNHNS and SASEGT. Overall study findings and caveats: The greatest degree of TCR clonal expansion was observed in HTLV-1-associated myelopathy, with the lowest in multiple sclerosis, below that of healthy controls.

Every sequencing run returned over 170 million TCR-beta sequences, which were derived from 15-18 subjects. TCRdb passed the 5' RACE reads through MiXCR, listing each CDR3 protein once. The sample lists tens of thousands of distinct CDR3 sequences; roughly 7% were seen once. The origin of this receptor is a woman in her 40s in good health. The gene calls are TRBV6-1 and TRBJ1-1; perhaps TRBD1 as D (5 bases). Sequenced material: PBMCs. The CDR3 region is CARSPGAPEAFF. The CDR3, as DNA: TGTGCCAGAAGTCCCGGGGCGCCTGAAGCTTTCTTT.